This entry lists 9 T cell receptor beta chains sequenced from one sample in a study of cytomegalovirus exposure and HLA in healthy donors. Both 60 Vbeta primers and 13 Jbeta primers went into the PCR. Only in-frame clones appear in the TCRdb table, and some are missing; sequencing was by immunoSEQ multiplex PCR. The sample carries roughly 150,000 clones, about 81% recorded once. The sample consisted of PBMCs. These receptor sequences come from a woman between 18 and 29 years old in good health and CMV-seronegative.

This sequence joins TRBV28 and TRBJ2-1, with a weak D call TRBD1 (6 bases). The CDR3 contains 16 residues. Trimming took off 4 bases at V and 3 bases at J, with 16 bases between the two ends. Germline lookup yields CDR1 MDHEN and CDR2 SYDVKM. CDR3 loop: CASSSTGPGHYNEQFF. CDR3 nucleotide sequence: TGTGCCAGCAGTTCCACAGGGCCCGGCCACTACAATGAGCAGTTCTTC.

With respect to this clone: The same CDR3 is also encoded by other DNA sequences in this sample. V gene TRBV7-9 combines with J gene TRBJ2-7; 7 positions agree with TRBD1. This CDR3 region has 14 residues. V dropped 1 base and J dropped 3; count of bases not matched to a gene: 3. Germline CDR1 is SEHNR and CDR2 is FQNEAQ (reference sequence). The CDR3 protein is CASSLGGTVYEQYF. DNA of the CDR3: TGTGCCAGCAGCTTAGGTGGGACAGTCTACGAGCAGTACTTC.

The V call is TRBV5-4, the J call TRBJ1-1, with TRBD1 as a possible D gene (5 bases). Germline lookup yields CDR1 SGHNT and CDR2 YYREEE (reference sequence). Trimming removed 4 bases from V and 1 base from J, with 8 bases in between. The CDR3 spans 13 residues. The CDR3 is CASSHDRNTEAFF. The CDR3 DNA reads TGTGCCAGCAGCCACGACAGGAACACTGAAGCTTTCTTT.

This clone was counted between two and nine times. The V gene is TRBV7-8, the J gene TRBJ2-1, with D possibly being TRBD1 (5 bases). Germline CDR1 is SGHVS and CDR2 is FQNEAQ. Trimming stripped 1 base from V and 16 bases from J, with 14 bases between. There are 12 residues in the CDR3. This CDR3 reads CASSLVGQGVFF. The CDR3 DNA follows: TGTGCCAGCAGCTTAGTTGGGCAGGGTGTATTCTTC.

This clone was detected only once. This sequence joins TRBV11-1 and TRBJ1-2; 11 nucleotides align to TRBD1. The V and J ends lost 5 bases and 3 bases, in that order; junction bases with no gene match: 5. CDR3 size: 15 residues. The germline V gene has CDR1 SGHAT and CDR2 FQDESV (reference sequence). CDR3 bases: TGTGCCAGCAGCACCGGACAGGGGGCACACTATGGCTACACCTTC. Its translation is CASSTGQGAHYGYTF. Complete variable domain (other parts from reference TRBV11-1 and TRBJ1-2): EAEVAQSPRYKITEKSQAVAFWCDPISGHATLYWYRQILGQGPELLVQFQDESVVDDSQLPKDRFSAERLKGVDSTLKIQPAELGDSAMYLCASSTGQGAHYGYTFGSGTRLTVV.

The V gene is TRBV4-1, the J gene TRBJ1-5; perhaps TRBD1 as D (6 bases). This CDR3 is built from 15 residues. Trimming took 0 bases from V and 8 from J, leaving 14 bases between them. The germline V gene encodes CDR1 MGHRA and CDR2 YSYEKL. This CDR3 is CASSQEAGVMKPQHF. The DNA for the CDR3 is TGCGCCAGCAGCCAAGAGGCAGGGGTGATGAAGCCCCAGCATTTT.

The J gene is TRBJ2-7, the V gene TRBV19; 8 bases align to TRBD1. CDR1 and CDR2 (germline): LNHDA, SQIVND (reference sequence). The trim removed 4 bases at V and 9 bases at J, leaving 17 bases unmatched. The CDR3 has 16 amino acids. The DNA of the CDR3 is TGTGCCAGTAGTACCCCGGGACAGGCCCTCCCATCCGGGCAGTACTTC. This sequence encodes CASSTPGQALPSGQYF. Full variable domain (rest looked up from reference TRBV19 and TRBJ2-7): DGGITQSPKYLFRKEGQNVTLSCEQNLNHDAMYWYRQDPGQGLRLIYYSQIVNDFQKGDIAEGYSVSREKKESFPLTVTSAQKNPTAFYLCASSTPGQALPSGQYFGPGTRLTVT.

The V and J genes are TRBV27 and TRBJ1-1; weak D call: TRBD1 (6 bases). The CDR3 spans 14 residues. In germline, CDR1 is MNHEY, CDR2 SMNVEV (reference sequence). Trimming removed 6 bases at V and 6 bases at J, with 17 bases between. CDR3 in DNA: TGTGCCAGCAGCCCAGGACAGTATTGGGCTGAAGCTTTCTTT. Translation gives CASSPGQYWAEAFF.

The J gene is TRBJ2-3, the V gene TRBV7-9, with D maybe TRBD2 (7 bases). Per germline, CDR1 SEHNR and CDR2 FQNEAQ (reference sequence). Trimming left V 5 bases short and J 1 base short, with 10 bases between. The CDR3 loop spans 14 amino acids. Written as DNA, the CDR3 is TGTGCCAGCAGCACGGGGGGCGGCACAGATACGCAGTATTTT. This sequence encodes CASSTGGGTDTQYF. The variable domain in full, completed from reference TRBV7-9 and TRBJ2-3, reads DTGVSQNPRHKITKRGQNVTFRCDPISEHNRLYWYRQTLGQGPEFLTYFQNEAQLEKSRLLSDRFSAERPKGSFSTLEIQRTEQGDSAMYLCASSTGGGTDTQYFGPGTRLTVL.